The rows below give T cell receptor beta chains drawn from one sample of a study of CD8+CD57+ T cells in acquired aplastic anemia. From the reads, TCRdb called clonotypes with MiXCR, one entry per CDR3 protein. This sample has around 230,000 distinct CDR3 sequences, with over 60% found just once. The sequenced sample was sorted CD4+, CD8+, or CD8+CD57+ T cells (not recorded which) from PBMCs. These receptors came from a human donor in good health. The CDR3 runs from the conserved cysteine through the conserved F or W. Each record gives: clone size, D gene, J gene, V gene, CDR3 DNA, CDR3 protein. A D gene is named only where the DNA matches it firmly. Not every row has a clone size; where given, it reads once, few, many or a size class.

many,TRBD1,TRBJ2-7,TRBV9,TGTGCCAGCAGCGGCGAGGGGGCGCCCTACGAGCAGTACTTC,CASSGEGAPYEQYF
-,-,TRBJ2-7,TRBV11-2,TGTGCCAGCAGTCCTTCAGGGAGCGAGCAGTACTTC,CASSPSGSEQYF
many,-,TRBJ2-1,TRBV20-1,TGCAGTGCTAGTCCCGTATTAAGCTCCTACAATGAGCAGTTCTTC,CSASPVLSSYNEQFF
few,TRBD1,TRBJ2-7,TRBV20-1,TGCAGTGCCGCCGGTAGGACAGGCCTATACGAGCAGTACTTC,CSAAGRTGLYEQYF
many,-,TRBJ1-1,TRBV12-3/TRBV12-4,TGTGCCAGCAGTTTAGTTTACGGGAGGACTGAAGCTTTCTTT,CASSLVYGRTEAFF
-,-,TRBJ2-2,TRBV12-5,TGTGCCAGCAGCCATCAAACCGGGGAGCTGTTTTTT,CASSHQTGELFF
-,-,TRBJ2-3,TRBV19,TGTGCCAGTAGTACGACGGGGGTGGTAACAGATACGCAGTATTTT,CASSTTGVVTDTQYF
once,TRBD1,TRBJ2-1,TRBV7-8,TGTGCCAGCAGCACCCACAGGGGTGGCGGTGAGCAGTTCTTC,CASSTHRGGGEQFF
-,-,TRBJ1-3,TRBV2,TGTGCCAGCAGTGAAGAAAGCCTCTTCGGAAACACCATATATTTT,CASSEESLFGNTIYF
many,TRBD1,TRBJ2-7,TRBV7-9,TGTGCCAGCAGCCGAAGTACAGGGGAGTACGAGCAGTACTTC,CASSRSTGEYEQYF
many,-,TRBJ2-3,TRBV12-3/TRBV12-4,TGTGCCAGCAGTGGGGGCGGTGGATACACGCAGTATTTT,CASSGGGGYTQYF
-,-,TRBJ2-7,TRBV9,TGTGCCAGCAGCGTGGGCGCTGGAGGACAGAACTACGAGCAGTACTTC,CASSVGAGGQNYEQYF
-,-,TRBJ2-7,TRBV20-1,TGCAGTGCTAGAGGGTATAGGCATTACGAGCAGTACTTC,CSARGYRHYEQYF
-,-,TRBJ1-4,TRBV29-1,TGCAGCGTTGAGGAGGGGGTCGGACTGTTTTTT,CSVEEGVGLFF
-,-,TRBJ1-1,TRBV20-1,TGCAGTGCCAACTCCCGACCTGAAGCTTTCTTT,CSANSRPEAFF
-,TRBD1,TRBJ2-6,TRBV24-1,TGTGCCACCAGTGATCCTCCGGGACAGGGTATGGGGGCCAACGTCCTGACTTTC,CATSDPPGQGMGANVLTF
-,-,TRBJ2-5,TRBV7-9,TGTGCCAGCAGCATGCTGATTGGAGGGACAGCCCAAGAGACCCAGTACTTC,CASSMLIGGTAQETQYF
few,-,TRBJ2-1,TRBV25-1,TGTGCCAGCAGTGAATCTTATGGCCCCGCCTACAATGAGCAGTTCTTC,CASSESYGPAYNEQFF
many,-,TRBJ1-5,TRBV25-1,TGTGCCAGCAGTGAATATAGCGGTCAGCCCCAGCATTTT,CASSEYSGQPQHF
once,-,TRBJ1-5,TRBV7-2,TGTGCCAGCAGCTTAGTGGCCGGGGTTAGCAATCAGCCCCAGCATTTT,CASSLVAGVSNQPQHF
-,TRBD2,TRBJ2-2,TRBV10-3,TGTGCCATTACCGGGACTAGCGGGAGTAAGACCGGGGAGCTGTTTTTT,CAITGTSGSKTGELFF
-,TRBD2,TRBJ2-1,TRBV9,TGTGCCGGCAGCGTATATGGCGATGTCATCACCGGGGAGGGTGAGCAGTTCTTC,CAGSVYGDVITGEGEQFF
-,TRBD2,TRBJ2-5,TRBV2,TGTGCCAGCAGTTTACTAGCGGGAAAACAAGAGACCCAGTACTTC,CASSLLAGKQETQYF
few,TRBD2,TRBJ2-1,TRBV29-1,TGCAGCGTAGGACTAGCGGAGACCTTGGGGTTCTTC,CSVGLAETLGFF
-,-,TRBJ1-5,TRBV6-5,TGTGCAAGTACGCGGCGGGGACGTATCCCACAAGAGACCCAGCATTTT,CASTRRGRIPQETQHF
once,-,TRBJ2-3,TRBV7-9,TGTGCCAGCAGCTTAGCGGGGACCATAGGTACGCAGTATTTT,CASSLAGTIGTQYF
-,-,TRBJ2-7,TRBV20-1,TGCAGTGCCCTGCGAGCGGCCACCTACGAGCAGTACTTC,CSALRAATYEQYF
many,-,TRBJ2-7,TRBV7-9,TGTGCCAGCAGCTTAGCGGACGGCGAGCAGTACTTC,CASSLADGEQYF
many,TRBD2,TRBJ2-1,TRBV7-8,TGTGCCAGCAGCTTCATAGCGGGAGGCTACAATGAGCAGTTCTTC,CASSFIAGGYNEQFF
-,TRBD1,TRBJ1-2,TRBV10-3,TGTGCTATCACTTCCGGGACAGGGAACCCCAACTATGGCTACACCTTC,CAITSGTGNPNYGYTF
-,TRBD2,TRBJ2-2,TRBV7-9,TGTGCCAGCAGCTTAAGGCTAGCGGGATCGAACACCGGGGAGCTGTTTTTT,CASSLRLAGSNTGELFF
many,TRBD2,TRBJ2-7,TRBV6-5,TGTGCCACCCAGATTCGGGGGGGTTACGAGCAGTACTTC,CATQIRGGYEQYF
-,-,TRBJ2-2,TRBV11-2,TGTGCCAGCAGCTTCGGGATGCTCGGCCTGATTACCGGGGAGCTGTTTTTT,CASSFGMLGLITGELFF
-,TRBD1,TRBJ1-6,TRBV9,TGTGCCAGCAGCCAAACAGGGGCTAATTCACCCCTCCACTTT,CASSQTGANSPLHF
many,-,TRBJ2-1,TRBV11-3,TGTGCCAGCAGCTTAGCGGGGAGCTCCTACAATGAGCAGTTCTTC,CASSLAGSSYNEQFF
-,-,TRBJ2-7,TRBV29-1,TGCAGCGTAGCTCAAGGGGCCCACGAGCAGTACTTC,CSVAQGAHEQYF
few,TRBD1,TRBJ1-6,TRBV28,TGTGCCAGCAGTCCCATATGGGGGGACAGTCCGGAAGAATCACCCCTCCACTTT,CASSPIWGDSPEESPLHF
many,-,TRBJ2-7,TRBV19,TGTGCCAGTAGCGAGACAGGGACTCCCTACGAGCAGTACTTC,CASSETGTPYEQYF